A single sample gave rise to the 31 T cell receptor beta chains below, sequenced in a study of CD8+ T cells in alopecia areata. Extracted from the samples, RNA was reverse transcribed into cDNA to serve as the sequencing template. Some clones are missing from TCRdb's copy, which holds only in-frame ones; the method was immunoSEQ multiplex PCR. The sample presents about 300,000 clones, none singletons. Researchers sorted pooled cutaneous lymph node cells on the basis of CD4, CD8alpha, NKG2D, NKG2ACE and other markers. Sequencing used CD4+ T cells sorted from a lymph node. The receptors come from a C3H/HeJ mouse with alopecia areata. MHC haplotype of the strain: H2-k.

In this sample, this clone turned up a few times. Gene names are the mouse ones. The CDR3 end is not reached by the read, which stops 4 residues before it; the germline J gene fills it in. Different DNA sequences within this sample yield the same CDR3. The chain is built from TRBV1 and TRBJ2-5; tentative D call: TRBD2 (6 bases). The CDR3 runs 13 residues. V lost 3 bases to trimming and J lost 3 bases, with 7 bases between them. The germline V gene encodes CDR1 NSQYPW and CDR2 LRSPGD (reference sequence). CDR3 bases read: TGCACCTGCAGTGCGGGACTTCAAGAC. As protein: CTCSAGLQD. The whole CDR3 protein reads CTCSAGLQDTQYF. The full variable domain, with the rest looked up from reference TRBV1 and TRBJ2-5, is VTLLEQNPRWRLVPRGQAVNLRCILKNSQYPWMSWYQQDLQKQLQWLFTLRSPGDKEVKSLPGADYLATRVTDTELRLQVANMSQGRTLYCTCSAGLQDTQYFGPGTRLLVL.

This clone was counted only a few times. Gene names denote mouse genes. The observed sequence ends 4 residues before the CDR3 terminus, with the missing tail filled in from the germline J gene. The chain joins TRBV1 to TRBJ2-4; 8 nucleotides agree with TRBD1. Germline CDR1 reads NSQYPW; CDR2 reads LRSPGD (reference sequence). V shed 0 bases and J 2 bases; nucleotides not matched to a gene: 7. This CDR3 has 17 amino acids. The CDR3 DNA, read in part, is TGCACCTGCAGTGCAGAAATCAGGGGGCTCAATCAAAAC. Protein product: CTCSAEIRGLNQN. The whole CDR3 sequence reads CTCSAEIRGLNQNTLYF.

For this clone: Gene names refer to mouse genes. Here the CDR3 reads CASPGTSNTGQLYF. CDR3 DNA (partial): TGTGCCAGCCCCGGGACATCAAACACCGGG. The rearrangement joins TRBV26 to TRBJ2-2; possible D gene TRBD1, 6 bases. Sequencing ends 4 residues short of the CDR3 end; the germline J gene provides the rest. CDR1 and CDR2 from the germline V gene are KGHPV and FQNQEV (reference sequence). The length of the CDR3 is 14 residues. V dropped 8 bases and J dropped 0 bases, with 10 bases sitting between them. The entire variable domain, with the rest obtained from reference TRBV26 and TRBJ2-2, is as follows: NSKVIQTPRYLVKGQGQKAKMRCIPEKGHPVVFWYQQNKNNEFKFLINFQNQEVLQQIDMTEKRFSAECPSNSPCSLEIQSSEAGDSALYLCASPGTSNTGQLYFGEGSKLTVL.

In the case of this clone: Gene names and germline refer to mouse. The read ends 4 residues shy of where the CDR3 ends; the end is completed using the germline J gene. V and J are TRBV19 and TRBJ2-7, with a tentative D call TRBD1 (6 bases). CDR1 and CDR2 from the germline V gene are FNHDT and SITEND (reference sequence). The CDR3 runs to 12 residues. V was clipped by 3 bases and J by 3 bases, with 7 bases between them. The sequenced CDR3 bases are TGTGCCAGCAGTAACAGGGACTAT. This translates into CASSNRDY. The whole CDR3 sequence reads CASSNRDYEQYF.

This clone was counted between two and nine times. Germline and genes here are mouse. Coverage ceases 4 residues before the CDR3 finishes, and the germline J gene fills in the end. The V call is TRBV13-2, the J call TRBJ1-2; D unclear. CDR1 and CDR2 from the germline V gene are NNHNN and SYGAGS (reference sequence). The CDR3 length is 12 residues. Trimming removed 2 bases at V and 1 base at J, with 3 bases between. The sequenced part of the CDR3 DNA is TGTGCCAGCGGTGAGGTAAACTCC. It codes for CASGEVNS. The whole CDR3 sequence reads CASGEVNSDYTF.

The table lists this clone with a few counts. The gene symbols are mouse symbols. The read comes to an end 4 residues before the CDR3 does, leaving the germline J gene to fill in the end. The V and J genes are TRBV13-2 and TRBJ2-3; the D gene is possibly TRBD1 (7 bases). V was clipped by 5 bases and J by 0 bases, with 10 bases between them. Looked up from germline, CDR1 is NNHNN and CDR2 is SYGAGS (reference sequence). This CDR3 spans 14 amino acids. The CDR3: CASGTGTSAETLYF. The DNA read from the CDR3 is TGTGCCAGCGGGACAGGGACTAGTGCAGAA.

Worth noting for this clone: Each gene name is a mouse one. The read stops 4 residues short of the end of the CDR3; the missing end is completed from the germline J gene. Other DNA sequences within the sample encode an identical CDR3. The V and J genes are TRBV5 and TRBJ2-2; the D gene is possibly TRBD2 (5 bases). Germline-derived CDR1 and CDR2 are LGHNA and YNLKQL (reference sequence). The CDR3 length is 15 residues. Trimming took off 0 bases at V and 2 bases at J, with 7 bases between the two ends. CDR3 bases read: TGTGCCAGCAGCCAAGATTTGGGGAACACCGGG. Translated: CASSQDLGNTG. The CDR3 in full is CASSQDLGNTGQLYF.

As to this clone: Each gene name is a mouse one. The read is 4 residues too short to cover the CDR3 end, so that end is filled in from the germline J gene. The V gene is TRBV19, the J gene TRBJ1-1; 10 nucleotides match TRBD1. J lost 3 bases, V lost 4 bases, and 3 bases had no gene match. The CDR3 totals 14 residues. Germline assignment: CDR1 FNHDT and CDR2 SITEND (reference sequence). The sequenced part of the CDR3 DNA is TGTGCCAGCAGTTGGGACAGGGGATACACA. Translated, it gives CASSWDRGYT. The CDR3 as a whole reads CASSWDRGYTEVFF.

This clone was observed a few times. Germline and genes here are mouse. The DNA ends 4 residues before the CDR3 does, and the rest of the CDR3 is filled in from the germline J gene. Other DNA sequences of this sample code for an identical CDR3. J is TRBJ2-1 and V is TRBV5, with 11 nucleotides matching TRBD2. The length of the CDR3 is 15 residues. Germline V CDR1 and CDR2: LGHNA, YNLKQL (reference sequence). The trim removed 4 bases at V and 4 bases at J, leaving 3 bases unmatched. The CDR3 protein is CASSLRTGGYAEQFF. The sequenced part of the CDR3 DNA is TGTGCCAGCAGCCTCCGGACTGGGGGGTATGCT.

This clone was observed a few times. Gene labels here are mouse ones. CDR3 sequence reads: CASLRLGANTGQLYF. The sequenced CDR3 bases are TGTGCCAGCCTCAGACTGGGCGCAAACACCGGG. This chain connects TRBV13-1 to TRBJ2-2; TRBD2 matches at 7 bases. The CDR3 goes on 4 residues after the read ends, and that part is filled in from the germline J gene. This CDR3 is built from 15 residues. Germline lookup yields CDR1 NSHNY and CDR2 SYGAGN. V was clipped by 7 bases and J by 0 bases; unmatched bases: 6.

In this sample, this clone turned up a few times. Gene labels here are mouse ones. With the read ending 4 residues before the CDR3 end, the germline J gene is used to fill in that end. The chain links TRBV31 to TRBJ2-2; no clear D gene. Germline V lookup: CDR1 GKSSPN, CDR2 SITVG. V shed 1 base and J shed 0 bases, with 6 bases lying between them. The CDR3 contains 14 residues. The CDR3 reads CAWSPKSNTGQLYF. CDR3 DNA (partial): TGTGCCTGGAGTCCCAAATCAAACACCGGG.

A word on this clone: Gene names follow the mouse nomenclature. The read comes to an end 4 residues before the CDR3 does, leaving the germline J gene to fill in the end. The V gene is TRBV13-2, the J gene TRBJ1-2; D gene uncertain. From germline, CDR1 is NNHNN and CDR2 SYGAGS (reference sequence). This CDR3 comprises 15 residues. V was trimmed by 1 base and J by 0 bases, leaving 10 bases between them. CDR3 DNA (partial): TGTGCCAGCGGTGATAAGACATTTGCAAACTCC. Its translation: CASGDKTFANS. The CDR3, in full, reads CASGDKTFANSDYTF.

This clone was counted a few times. The gene symbols are mouse symbols. The read halts 4 residues ahead of the CDR3 end, with the missing end drawn from the germline J gene. The chain carries TRBV19 and TRBJ2-5; D is unresolved. The CDR3 sequence is 14 residues long. V shed 5 bases and J shed 0 bases, with 10 bases lying between them. Germline V lookup: CDR1 FNHDT, CDR2 SITEND (reference sequence). CDR3: CASRQKINQDTQYF. The covered CDR3 bases are TGTGCCAGCAGACAGAAAATTAACCAAGAC.

Concerning this clone: The listed genes are named as in mouse. Here the CDR3 reads CASSWDWDTGQLYF. The DNA read from the CDR3 is TGTGCCAGCAGCTGGGACTGGGACACCGGG. V and J are TRBV4 and TRBJ2-2, with 9 nucleotides matching TRBD2. Read data end 4 residues before the CDR3 end; the end is taken from the germline J gene. The V gene end was trimmed by 4 bases and the J gene end by 3 bases; junction bases not matched to a gene: 0. Germline-derived CDR1 and CDR2 are LGHDT and YNNKQL (reference sequence). There are 14 residues in the CDR3.

This clone came up a few times. Gene names and germline match the mouse. The sequenced fragment ends 4 residues before the CDR3 boundary, so the rest is inferred from the germline J gene. The chain joins TRBV1 to TRBJ1-1; D might be TRBD1 (6 bases). Trimming stripped 0 bases from V and 1 base from J, with 15 bases between. Germline V gives CDR1 NSQYPW, CDR2 LRSPGD (reference sequence). CDR3 length equals 17 residues. CDR3 bases read: TGCACCTGCAGTGCAGATCGGCCAGGGGCGGGAAACACA. Its translation: CTCSADRPGAGNT. The entire CDR3 protein reads CTCSADRPGAGNTEVFF.

This clone was found many times. Mouse names are used for the genes. The CDR3 bases that were read are TGTGCCAGCACCAAGGGGGCGAACACCGGG. Translated: CASTKGANTG. The complete CDR3 reads CASTKGANTGQLYF. The rearrangement links TRBV13-3 to TRBJ2-2, with a weak D call TRBD1 (7 bases). The sequence runs out 4 residues before the end of the CDR3; the remainder is reconstructed from the germline J gene. The CDR3 runs to 14 residues. Deletions cut 6 bases from V and 2 bases from J, with 11 bases between. Germline CDR1 and CDR2: NNHDY and SYVADS.

This clone was detected a few times. The gene names here belong to mouse. The read gets to within 4 residues of the CDR3 end, and the germline J gene fills in the rest. V and J are TRBV13-1 and TRBJ2-2; 8 bases align to TRBD1. The CDR3 runs to 17 residues. Losses at the gene ends were 3 bases for V and 0 bases for J; bases not matched to a gene: 7. Germline CDR1 NSHNY, CDR2 SYGAGN. The covered CDR3 bases are TGTGCCAGCAGTGTCCTCGGGACAGGAGCAAACACCGGG. It encodes CASSVLGTGANTG. From start to end, the CDR3 is CASSVLGTGANTGQLYF.

This clone was counted between two and nine times. These gene names are mouse names. The read terminates 4 residues ahead of where the CDR3 ends, so the germline J gene completes it. This sample also contains other DNA sequences that code for the same CDR3. The chain recombines TRBV13-3 with TRBJ2-2, with a tentative D call TRBD1 (6 bases). Germline-derived CDR1 and CDR2 are NNHDY and SYVADS. The CDR3 totals 13 residues. Trimming stripped 1 base from V and 5 bases from J, with 6 bases between. This chain's CDR3 is CASSDRGTGQLYF. CDR3 DNA (partial): TGTGCCAGCAGTGATAGGGGGACCGGG.

With respect to this clone: Gene names are the mouse ones. Read coverage stops 3 residues before the CDR3 terminus; the germline J gene supplies the remainder. Additional DNA sequences in this sample encode the identical CDR3. The chain joins TRBV1 to TRBJ1-6; tentative D call: TRBD1 (5 bases). TRBJ1-6 is an ORF, with its function uncertain. Germline V gives CDR1 NSQYPW, CDR2 LRSPGD (reference sequence). CDR3 size: 15 residues. Trimming pared 1 base from V and 3 bases from J, leaving 7 bases between. The CDR3 spells CTCSAGQNYNSPLYF. Partial CDR3 DNA: TGCACCTGCAGTGCAGGACAGAACTATAATTCGCCC.

This clone appeared a few times. The germline and genes are mouse ones. The sequenced fragment ends 4 residues before the CDR3 boundary, so the rest is inferred from the germline J gene. The chain couples TRBV31 to TRBJ2-4, with 7 nucleotides matching TRBD2. This CDR3 contains 13 residues. J lost 1 base, V lost 4 bases, and 2 bases had no gene match. Germline V gives CDR1 GKSSPN, CDR2 SITVG. Incomplete CDR3 DNA: TGTGCCTGGACTGGGGGAGGTCAAAAC. Translated, it gives CAWTGGGQN. The whole CDR3 protein reads CAWTGGGQNTLYF.

There are many counts of this clone. Each gene name is a mouse one. The read finishes 4 residues shy of the CDR3 end, and the germline J gene is used to complete it. The sample holds other DNA sequences that translate to the same CDR3. The chain carries TRBV17 and TRBJ1-2, with TRBD1 identical over 7 bases. The CDR3 sequence is 13 residues long. Trimming took 5 bases from V and 1 from J; bases not matched to a gene: 1. Per the germline V gene, CDR1 is MNHDT and CDR2 is YYDKIL. The CDR3 DNA, read in part, is TGTGCTAGCAGTCGGGACAGAAACTCC. Residues: CASSRDRNS. The whole CDR3 sequence reads CASSRDRNSDYTF.

Details on this clone: Mouse names are used for the genes. At the DNA level, this CDR3 is encoded by other sequences in the same sample as well. The CDR3 sequence is CASSIWGGDTQYF. Partial CDR3 DNA: TGTGCCAGCAGTATCTGGGGGGGCGAC. The V and J genes are TRBV19 and TRBJ2-5, with TRBD2 matching over 10 bases. The CDR3 is cut off 4 residues early in the read; its end comes from the germline J gene. This CDR3 has 13 amino acids. Germline CDR1 is FNHDT and CDR2 is SITEND (reference sequence).

Comments on this clone: Any gene name here is a mouse gene name. The DNA ends 4 residues before the CDR3 does, and the rest of the CDR3 is filled in from the germline J gene. The chain carries TRBV17 and TRBJ2-3, with D possibly matching TRBD1 (5 bases). The CDR3 is 16 amino acids. Trimming shortened V by 0 bases and J by 1 base, and 11 bases separated the two germline ends. Germline CDR1 and CDR2: MNHDT and YYDKIL. This chain's CDR3 is CASSRDHQGGAETLYF. The part of the CDR3 DNA that was read is TGTGCTAGCAGTAGAGATCACCAGGGTGGTGCAGAA.

Turning to this clone: Genes and germline come from the mouse. The read gets to within 4 residues of the CDR3 end, and the germline J gene fills in the rest. The chain links TRBV17 to TRBJ2-7, with TRBD2 matching 11 bases. CDR1 and CDR2 from the germline V gene are MNHDT and YYDKIL. The CDR3 sequence is 14 residues long. V lost 6 bases and J lost 3; bases outside the gene matches: 4. The part of the CDR3 DNA that was read is TGTGCTAGCAGGGTGGACTGGGGGGACTAT. Its protein product is CASRVDWGDY. The whole CDR3 protein reads CASRVDWGDYEQYF.

With respect to this clone: All gene names here are mouse names. The missing CDR3 end, 4 residues past where the read stops, is filled in from the germline J gene. The genes are TRBV19 and TRBJ2-7, with 13 bases identical to TRBD2. Germline values: CDR1 FNHDT, CDR2 SITEND (reference sequence). The CDR3 has 14 residues. The part of the CDR3 DNA that was read is TGTGCCAGCAACCGGGACTGGGGGGGATAT. It encodes CASNRDWGGY. The whole CDR3 region reads CASNRDWGGYEQYF. Combining the CDR3 with reference TRBV19 and TRBJ2-7 gives the whole variable domain GGIITQTPKFLIGQEGQKLTLKCQQNFNHDTMYWYRQDSGKGLRLIYYSITENDLQKGDLSEGYDASREKKSSFSLTVTSAQKNEMAVFLCASNRDWGGYEQYFGPGTRLTVL.

Turning to this clone: Gene names and germline match the mouse. The read comes to an end 4 residues before the CDR3 does, leaving the germline J gene to fill in the end. The chain links TRBV13-1 to TRBJ2-2, with D uncertain. Germline lookup yields CDR1 NSHNY and CDR2 SYGAGN. This CDR3 has 13 residues. Deletions cut 0 bases from V and 2 bases from J, with 2 bases between. The sequenced part of the CDR3 DNA is TGTGCCAGCAGTGATGAGAACACCGGG. It specifies CASSDENTG. In full, the CDR3 reads CASSDENTGQLYF.

Notes on this clone: The gene names here belong to mouse. Coverage ceases 4 residues before the CDR3 finishes, and the germline J gene fills in the end. The V gene is TRBV19, the J gene TRBJ2-4, with D uncertain. Trimming cost V 0 bases and J 0 bases, with 8 bases left between them. This CDR3 has 15 amino acids. Looked up from germline, CDR1 is FNHDT and CDR2 is SITEND (reference sequence). The DNA read from the CDR3 is TGTGCCAGCAGTATAGTTCCCCAAAGTCAAAAC. The encoded protein is CASSIVPQSQN. The whole CDR3 reads CASSIVPQSQNTLYF. The whole variable domain, remainder taken from reference TRBV19 and TRBJ2-4, is GGIITQTPKFLIGQEGQKLTLKCQQNFNHDTMYWYRQDSGKGLRLIYYSITENDLQKGDLSEGYDASREKKSSFSLTVTSAQKNEMAVFLCASSIVPQSQNTLYFGAGTRLSVL.

This clone appeared a few times. Mouse names are used for the genes. Read data end 4 residues before the CDR3 end; the end is taken from the germline J gene. The chain links TRBV13-1 to TRBJ2-3, with 12 bases identical to TRBD1. The CDR3 is 18 residues long. The V and J ends lost 0 bases and 3 bases, in that order; junction bases with no gene match: 8. Per germline, CDR1 NSHNY and CDR2 SYGAGN. CDR3 DNA, as far as it was read: TGTGCCAGCAGTGATGTGGGACAGGGGGCGCCTCCGGCAGAA. Its translation is CASSDVGQGAPPAE. The full CDR3 sequence reads CASSDVGQGAPPAETLYF.

This clone turned up a few times. Each gene name is a mouse one. Sequencing ends 4 residues short of the CDR3 end; the germline J gene provides the rest. The chain couples TRBV13-2 to TRBJ1-2, with a possible D match to TRBD1 (5 bases). V lost 0 bases, J lost 0 bases, and 9 bases lay in between. CDR1 is NNHNN, CDR2 SYGAGS, per germline (reference sequence). The CDR3 loop spans 15 amino acids. This CDR3 reads CASGDARTTNSDYTF. The DNA read from the CDR3 is TGTGCCAGCGGTGATGCACGGACAACAAACTCC.

As to this clone: Any gene name here is a mouse gene name. With the read ending 4 residues before the CDR3 end, the germline J gene is used to fill in that end. Different DNA sequences within this sample yield the same CDR3. The chain has TRBV1 and TRBJ2-1; the match to TRBD1 covers 9 bases. CDR3 length: 15 residues. Germline lookup yields CDR1 NSQYPW and CDR2 LRSPGD (reference sequence). Germline trimming cut 0 bases from V and 5 bases from J; bases unmatched to any gene: 2. The CDR3 loop is CTCSADRTGDAEQFF. CDR3 bases read: TGCACCTGCAGTGCAGACAGGACAGGGGATGCT.

Comment on this clone: Gene names and germline match the mouse. Sequencing ends 4 residues short of the CDR3 end; the germline J gene provides the rest. Other DNA sequences from this sample encode an identical CDR3 as well. The gene calls are TRBV17 and TRBJ2-1; 7 positions match TRBD2. The CDR3 sequence is 15 residues long. J lost 4 bases, V lost 0 bases, and 3 bases had no gene match. CDR1 MNHDT and CDR2 YYDKIL come from the germline V gene. CDR3 sequence reads: CASSRDRGGYAEQFF. CDR3 bases read: TGTGCTAGCAGTAGAGACCGGGGGGGGTATGCT.